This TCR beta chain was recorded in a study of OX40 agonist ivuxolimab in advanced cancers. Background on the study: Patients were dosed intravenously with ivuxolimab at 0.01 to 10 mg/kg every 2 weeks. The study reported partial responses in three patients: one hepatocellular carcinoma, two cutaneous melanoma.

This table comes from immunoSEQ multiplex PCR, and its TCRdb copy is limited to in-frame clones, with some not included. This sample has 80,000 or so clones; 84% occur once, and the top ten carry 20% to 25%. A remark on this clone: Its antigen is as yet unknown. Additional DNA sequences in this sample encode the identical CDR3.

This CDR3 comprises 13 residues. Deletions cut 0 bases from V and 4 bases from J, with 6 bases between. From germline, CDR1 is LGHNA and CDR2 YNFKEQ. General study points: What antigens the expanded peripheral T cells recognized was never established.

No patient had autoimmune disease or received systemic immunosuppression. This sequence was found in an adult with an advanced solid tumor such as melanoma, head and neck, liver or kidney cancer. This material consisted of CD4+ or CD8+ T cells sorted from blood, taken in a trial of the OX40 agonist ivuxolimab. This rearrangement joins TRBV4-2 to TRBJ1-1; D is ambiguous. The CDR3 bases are TGTGCCAGCAGCCAAGAGGGAGGCACTGAAGCTTTCTTT. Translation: CASSQEGGTEAFF.